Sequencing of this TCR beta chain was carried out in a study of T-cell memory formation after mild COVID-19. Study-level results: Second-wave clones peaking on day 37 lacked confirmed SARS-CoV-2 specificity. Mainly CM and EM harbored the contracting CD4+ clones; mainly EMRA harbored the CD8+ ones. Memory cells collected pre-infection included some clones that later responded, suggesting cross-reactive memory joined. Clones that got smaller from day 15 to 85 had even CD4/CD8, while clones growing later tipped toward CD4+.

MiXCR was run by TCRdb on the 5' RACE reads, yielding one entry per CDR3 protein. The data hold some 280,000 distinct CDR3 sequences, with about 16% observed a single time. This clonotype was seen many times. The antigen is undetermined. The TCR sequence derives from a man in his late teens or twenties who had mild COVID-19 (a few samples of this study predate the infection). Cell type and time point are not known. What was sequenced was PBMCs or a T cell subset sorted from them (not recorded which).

DNA for the CDR3: TGCGCCAGCAGCCAGGGGACAGGGAAAGATACGCAGTATTTT. This encodes CASSQGTGKDTQYF. The chain has TRBV4-1 and TRBJ2-3, with 9 bases lining up with TRBD1. Germline V gene lookup returns CDR1 MGHRA and CDR2 YSYEKL. This CDR3 contains 14 residues. Trimming at V came to 3 bases and at J to 5 bases, leaving 3 bases not matched to a gene.